This TCR beta chain was observed in a study of blood T cells in healthy people across ages. The people who gave samples were healthy Caucasians from Russia, aged roughly 6 to 95. The authors ran a second PCR of 7 to 11 cycles using a sample-barcoded 5' primer and a J-beta primer mix. TCRdb re-analysed the 5' RACE reads in MiXCR, keeping a single row per CDR3 protein. Of 550,000 to 600,000 distinct CDR3 sequences detected, under 55% appear once; the ten largest clones hold about 26%. The study, taken as a whole, reports: Age brought a roughly linear fall in TCR beta diversity measured per million T cells. It was not possible, with unsorted PBMCs, to conclusively compare naive and antigen-experienced cells. A greater number of naive CD4+ cells and higher diversity distinguished long-lived donors from aged donors.

In the case of this clonotype: Antigen unknown.

Trimming took off 0 bases at V and 7 bases at J, with 13 bases between the two ends. This CDR3 spans 14 amino acids. Looked up from germline, CDR1 is SGHDT and CDR2 is YYEEEE. This TCR came from an elderly man in good health. The source material was blood. The J gene is TRBJ1-1, the V gene TRBV5-6; weak D call: TRBD1 (5 bases). The CDR3 nucleotides are TGTGCCAGCAGCTTGGGGCTTAGAACAGGTGAAGCTTTCTTT. As protein: CASSLGLRTGEAFF.